Listed below are T cell receptor beta chains from one sample, sequenced in a study of T-cell reconstitution after alpha-beta-depleted transplantation in children. TCRdb called the PCR reads again in MiXCR, with one record for every CDR3 protein. This sample has under 75,000 distinct CDR3 sequences, with roughly 10% found just once. This material consisted of PBMCs, taken before TCRalphabeta/CD19-depleted stem cell transplant. The receptor set was obtained from a boy under 18 with acute myeloid leukemia, due to receive a stem cell transplant. CDR3s include the opening cysteine and the closing phenylalanine or tryptophan. A D gene is named only where the DNA matches it firmly. Expanded clones are given a class, and other clones once, few, many or no size at all.

few | TRBD2 | TRBJ2-1 | 15 | TRBV7-8 | CASSLDLAGGGGQFF | TGTGCCAGCAGCTTAGACCTAGCGGGGGGCGGGGGGCAGTTCTTC
NA | TRBD2 | TRBJ2-1 | 14 | TRBV27 | CASGKAGGRNEQFF | TGTGCCAGCGGAAAAGCGGGAGGACGAAATGAGCAGTTCTTC
many | NA | TRBJ2-7 | 14 | TRBV7-8 | CASSPRDKSYEQYF | TGTGCCAGCAGCCCCCGGGACAAGTCGTACGAGCAGTACTTC
many | NA | TRBJ2-2 | 11 | TRBV20-1 | CSAIEDRELFF | TGCAGTGCCATAGAGGATAGGGAGCTGTTTTTT
many | TRBD2 | TRBJ2-1 | 17 | TRBV25-1 | CASSGRTRLAGGHEQFF | TGTGCCAGCAGTGGTAGAACGCGACTAGCGGGAGGCCATGAGCAGTTCTTC
many | NA | TRBJ2-3 | 13 | TRBV27 | CASSSASTDTQYF | TGTGCCAGCAGTTCAGCTAGCACAGATACGCAGTATTTT
many | TRBD2 | TRBJ2-1 | 17 | TRBV7-9 | CASSATSGSNVYNEQFF | TGTGCCAGCAGCGCTACTAGCGGGAGTAATGTGTACAATGAGCAGTTCTTC
many | TRBD2 | TRBJ2-7 | 17 | TRBV20-1 | CSARKLAGVLSGHEQYF | TGCAGTGCTAGAAAACTAGCGGGAGTCTTGTCGGGCCACGAGCAGTACTTC
many | NA | TRBJ1-5 | 13 | TRBV12-3/TRBV12-4 | CASRDSSNQPQHF | TGTGCCAGCAGGGACAGCAGCAATCAGCCCCAGCATTTT
many | NA | TRBJ1-2 | 14 | TRBV28 | CASSLPGSNYGYTF | TGTGCCAGCAGTTTACCCGGATCTAACTATGGCTACACCTTC
many | TRBD1 | TRBJ1-2 | 14 | TRBV10-3 | CATSQGGGNYGYTF | TGTGCCACCTCACAGGGGGGGGGTAACTATGGCTACACCTTC
many | NA | TRBJ2-2 | 13 | TRBV9 | CASSEGYAGELFF | TGTGCCAGCAGCGAGGGGTATGCCGGGGAGCTGTTTTTT
many | NA | TRBJ2-7 | 13 | TRBV7-2 | CASSREGLGEQYF | TGTGCCAGTTCACGGGAAGGTTTAGGGGAGCAGTACTTC
few | NA | TRBJ1-4 | 15 | TRBV18 | CASSPERGPNEKLFF | TGTGCCAGCTCACCGGAAAGGGGACCTAATGAAAAACTGTTTTTT
many | NA | TRBJ2-2 | 15 | TRBV27 | CASRDDRRATGELFF | TGTGCCAGCAGGGACGACAGGCGGGCCACCGGGGAGCTGTTTTTT
many | TRBD2 | TRBJ2-1 | 13 | TRBV7-2 | CASSPGLVHEQFF | TGTGCCAGCAGCCCCGGACTAGTGCATGAGCAGTTCTTC
NA | NA | TRBJ2-6 | 15 | TRBV6-5 | CASSYFTRNGNVLTF | TGTGCCAGCAGTTACTTCACAAGGAACGGCAACGTCCTGACTTTC
many | NA | TRBJ1-1 | 16 | TRBV5-1 | CASSLDRVGKDTEAFF | TGCGCCAGCAGCTTGGACAGGGTAGGGAAGGACACTGAAGCTTTCTTT
NA | NA | TRBJ2-2 | 17 | TRBV4-2 | CASSQGFKGHGLGELFF | TGTGCCAGCAGCCAAGGATTCAAGGGCCACGGACTCGGGGAGCTGTTTTTT
many | NA | TRBJ1-5 | 14 | TRBV2 | CASSEANSNQPQHF | TGTGCCAGCAGTGAGGCAAATAGCAATCAGCCCCAGCATTTT
many | NA | TRBJ2-7 | 12 | TRBV24-1 | CASRMDAYEQYF | TGTGCCAGCCGTATGGACGCCTACGAGCAGTACTTC
many | NA | TRBJ2-3 | 14 | TRBV12-3/TRBV12-4 | CASSLSLGTDTQYF | TGTGCCAGCAGTTTGTCGCTGGGAACAGATACGCAGTATTTT
NA | NA | TRBJ1-4 | 14 | TRBV29-1 | CSVNLGFANEKLFF | TGCAGCGTTAACTTAGGGTTCGCTAATGAAAAACTGTTTTTT
many | TRBD2 | TRBJ2-4 | 13 | TRBV7-8 | CASSHGRESIQYF | TGTGCCAGCAGCCACGGGAGGGAAAGCATTCAGTACTTC
NA | NA | TRBJ1-5 | 12 | TRBV28 | CASSLEKEPQHF | TGTGCCAGCAGCCTGGAGAAAGAGCCCCAGCATTTT
many | NA | TRBJ1-6 | 14 | TRBV20-1 | CSASRSVINSPLHF | TGCAGTGCTAGCAGGAGCGTAATTAATTCACCCCTCCACTTT
many | TRBD2 | TRBJ2-1 | 17 | TRBV7-2 | CASSLFSLAGSYNEQFF | TGTGCCAGCAGCTTATTTTCACTAGCGGGCTCCTACAATGAGCAGTTCTTC
NA | NA | TRBJ2-3 | 14 | TRBV12-3/TRBV12-4 | CASGLGGSTDTQYF | TGTGCCAGCGGCCTCGGAGGGAGCACAGATACGCAGTATTTT
NA | TRBD2 | TRBJ2-3 | 15 | TRBV23-1 | CASSQCGGATDTQYF | TGCGCCAGCAGTCAATGCGGGGGGGCCACAGATACGCAGTATTTT
many | NA | TRBJ1-3 | 14 | TRBV7-2 | CASSLGVPEDTIYF | TGTGCCAGCAGCTTAGGGGTTCCCGAGGACACCATATATTTT
many | TRBD2 | TRBJ2-3 | 16 | TRBV12-3/TRBV12-4 | CASSFVSGGSGDTQYF | TGTGCCAGCAGTTTCGTTAGCGGGGGTTCGGGAGATACGCAGTATTTT
many | NA | TRBJ1-1 | 14 | TRBV5-1 | CASSWGGKGTEAFF | TGCGCCAGCAGCTGGGGGGGTAAGGGCACTGAAGCTTTCTTT
many | NA | TRBJ2-2 | 16 | TRBV7-8 | CASSFLAQANTGELFF | TGTGCCAGCAGCTTTTTGGCGCAAGCGAACACCGGGGAGCTGTTTTTT
NA | NA | TRBJ2-1 | 18 | TRBV4-2 | CASSQYLLLARSYNEQFF | TGTGCCAGCAGCCAATATCTATTACTAGCTAGGTCCTACAATGAGCAGTTCTTC
NA | NA | TRBJ2-2 | 15 | TRBV28 | CASRLQLQTTGELFF | TGTGCCAGCAGACTGCAACTCCAAACCACCGGGGAGCTGTTTTTT
many | NA | TRBJ1-3 | 15 | TRBV12-3/TRBV12-4 | CASSLTVSSGNTIYF | TGTGCCAGCAGTTTGACAGTTTCCTCTGGAAACACCATATATTTT
NA | NA | TRBJ1-1 | 17 | TRBV19 | CASRKKPDLLRGTEAFF | TGTGCCAGTAGGAAAAAACCGGACTTACTAAGGGGCACTGAAGCTTTCTTT
many | NA | TRBJ1-1 | 15 | TRBV21-1 | CASSKVNSFYLEAFF | TGTGCCAGCAGCAAAGTAAACAGTTTTTACCTTGAAGCTTTCTTT
many | NA | TRBJ1-2 | 16 | TRBV5-1 | CASSSGQLIANYGYTF | TGCGCCAGCAGCTCCGGACAGCTTATAGCTAACTATGGCTACACCTTC
many | NA | TRBJ1-1 | 14 | TRBV5-1 | CASRYGKMNTEAFF | TGCGCCAGCAGATACGGGAAAATGAACACTGAAGCTTTCTTT
many | NA | TRBJ2-2 | 16 | TRBV4-1 | CASSQVQGIATGELFF | TGCGCCAGCAGCCAAGTCCAGGGAATCGCCACCGGGGAGCTGTTTTTT
few | NA | TRBJ2-6 | 16 | TRBV27 | CASSLSFGDWANVLTF | TGTGCCAGCAGTTTATCGTTCGGGGATTGGGCCAACGTCCTGACTTTC
many | NA | TRBJ2-1 | 15 | TRBV7-8 | CASSPLVAVANEQFF | TGTGCCAGCAGCCCTTTGGTAGCCGTAGCTAATGAGCAGTTCTTC
many | TRBD1 | TRBJ1-1 | 15 | TRBV9 | CASSVRTGSNTEAFF | TGTGCCAGCAGCGTCCGGACAGGGTCGAACACTGAAGCTTTCTTT
many | NA | TRBJ2-2 | 14 | TRBV5-1 | CASSPDGGSGELFF | TGCGCCAGCAGCCCCGATGGGGGGAGCGGGGAGCTGTTTTTT
many | TRBD1 | TRBJ1-1 | 16 | TRBV6-5 | CASSYGDRAHRAEAFF | TGTGCCAGCAGTTACGGGGACAGGGCCCATAGGGCTGAAGCTTTCTTT
many | NA | TRBJ2-1 | 17 | TRBV28 | CASSFPLEGRSYNEQFF | TGTGCCAGCAGCTTCCCCCTCGAGGGACGCTCCTACAATGAGCAGTTCTTC
many | TRBD2 | TRBJ2-7 | 17 | TRBV5-1 | CASSTGLAGGPYHEQYF | TGCGCCAGCAGCACGGGACTAGCGGGAGGGCCATACCACGAGCAGTACTTC
many | NA | TRBJ2-2 | 15 | TRBV6-5 | CASSYKLGNTGELFF | TGTGCCAGCAGTTACAAGCTGGGGAACACCGGGGAGCTGTTTTTT
NA | NA | TRBJ1-4 | 13 | TRBV5-4 | CASSFRGGEKLFF | TGTGCCAGCAGCTTCAGGGGAGGTGAAAAACTGTTTTTT
many | NA | TRBJ1-1 | 19 | TRBV5-1 | CASSPRSIGGRSGNTEAFF | TGCGCCAGCAGCCCGCGGTCGATTGGAGGTCGGTCGGGGAACACTGAAGCTTTCTTT
NA | TRBD1 | TRBJ2-5 | 15 | TRBV19 | CASSRGQTFQETQYF | TGTGCCAGTAGTAGGGGACAGACTTTCCAAGAGACCCAGTACTTC
many | NA | TRBJ2-1 | 16 | TRBV4-1 | CASSQARDAIYNEQFF | TGCGCCAGCAGCCAAGCCCGAGACGCCATATACAATGAGCAGTTCTTC
NA | TRBD1 | TRBJ2-1 | 16 | TRBV5-1 | CASSPQPQGASNEQFF | TGCGCCAGCAGCCCCCAGCCACAGGGGGCATCCAATGAGCAGTTCTTC
many | NA | TRBJ2-5 | 15 | TRBV9 | CASSVELRGGETQYF | TGTGCCAGCAGCGTAGAACTCAGGGGGGGAGAGACCCAGTACTTC
medium-sized | NA | TRBJ2-1 | 13 | TRBV20-1 | CSARDLVRPEQFF | TGCAGTGCTAGAGATCTCGTGAGGCCTGAGCAGTTCTTC
NA | NA | TRBJ1-2 | 15 | TRBV6-2/TRBV6-3 | CASSYSKGGNYGYTF | TGTGCCAGCAGTTACTCGAAGGGCGGAAACTATGGCTACACCTTC
many | NA | TRBJ2-5 | 14 | TRBV10-2 | CASSAAPGPLTQYF | TGCGCCAGCAGTGCAGCCCCCGGGCCGCTCACCCAGTACTTC
many | TRBD1 | TRBJ2-1 | 14 | TRBV6-5 | CASSYGTGSQEQFF | TGTGCCAGCAGTTACGGGACAGGGTCACAAGAGCAGTTCTTC